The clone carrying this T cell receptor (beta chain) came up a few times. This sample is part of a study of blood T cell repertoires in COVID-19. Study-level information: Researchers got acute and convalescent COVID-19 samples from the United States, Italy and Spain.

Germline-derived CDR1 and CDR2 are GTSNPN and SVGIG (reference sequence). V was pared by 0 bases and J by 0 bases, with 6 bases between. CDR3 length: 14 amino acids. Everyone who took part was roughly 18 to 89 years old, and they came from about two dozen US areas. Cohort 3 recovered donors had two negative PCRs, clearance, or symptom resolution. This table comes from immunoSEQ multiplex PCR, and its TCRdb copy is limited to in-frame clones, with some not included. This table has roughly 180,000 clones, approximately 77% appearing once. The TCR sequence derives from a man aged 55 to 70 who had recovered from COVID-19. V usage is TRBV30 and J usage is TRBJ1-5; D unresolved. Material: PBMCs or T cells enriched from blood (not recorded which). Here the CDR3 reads CAWSVLNSNQPQHF. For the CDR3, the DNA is TGTGCCTGGAGTGTTCTTAATAGCAATCAGCCCCAGCATTTT.